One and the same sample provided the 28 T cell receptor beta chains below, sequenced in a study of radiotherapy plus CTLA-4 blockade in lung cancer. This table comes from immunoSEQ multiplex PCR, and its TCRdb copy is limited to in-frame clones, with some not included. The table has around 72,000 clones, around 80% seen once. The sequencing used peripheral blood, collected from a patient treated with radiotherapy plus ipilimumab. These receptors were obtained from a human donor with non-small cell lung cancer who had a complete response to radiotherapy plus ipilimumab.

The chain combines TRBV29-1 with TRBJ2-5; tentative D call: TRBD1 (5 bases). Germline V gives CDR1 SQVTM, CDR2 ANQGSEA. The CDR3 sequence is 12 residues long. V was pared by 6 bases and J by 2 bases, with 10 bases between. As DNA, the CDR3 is TGCAGCGTCGGACATCGACAAGAGACCCAGTACTTC. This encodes CSVGHRQETQYF.

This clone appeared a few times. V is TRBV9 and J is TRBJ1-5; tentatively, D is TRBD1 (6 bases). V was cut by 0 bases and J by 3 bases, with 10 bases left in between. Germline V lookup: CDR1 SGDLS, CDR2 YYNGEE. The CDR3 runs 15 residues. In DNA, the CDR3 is TGTGCCAGCAGCGTAGGATCAGGGGACAATCAGCCCCAGCATTTT. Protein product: CASSVGSGDNQPQHF.

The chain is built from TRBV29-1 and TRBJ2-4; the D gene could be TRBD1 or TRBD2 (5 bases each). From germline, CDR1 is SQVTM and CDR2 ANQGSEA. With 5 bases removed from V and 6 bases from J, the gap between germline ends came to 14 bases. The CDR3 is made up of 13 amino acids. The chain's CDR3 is CSVNPGTRNIQYF. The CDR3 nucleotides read TGCAGCGTTAACCCCGGGACCAGAAACATTCAGTACTTC. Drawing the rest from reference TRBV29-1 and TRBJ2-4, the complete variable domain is SAVISQKPSRDICQRGTSLTIQCQVDSQVTMMFWYRQQPGQSLTLIATANQGSEATYESGFVIDKFPISRPNLTFSTLTVSNMSPEDSSIYLCSVNPGTRNIQYFGAGTRLSVL.

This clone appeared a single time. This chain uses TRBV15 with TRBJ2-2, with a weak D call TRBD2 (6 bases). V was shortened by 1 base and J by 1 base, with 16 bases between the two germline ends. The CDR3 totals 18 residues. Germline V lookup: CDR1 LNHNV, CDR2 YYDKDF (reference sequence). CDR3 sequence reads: CATSRVGTGEVNTGELFF. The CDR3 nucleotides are TGTGCCACCAGCAGAGTGGGGACGGGAGAGGTGAACACCGGGGAGCTGTTTTTT.

The CDR3 nucleotides are TGCGCCAGCAGCCAAGATGGGAACTTGGCCTCTGGAAACACCATATATTTT. Protein sequence: CASSQDGNLASGNTIYF. The V and J genes are TRBV4-3 and TRBJ1-3, with unresolved D. This CDR3 has 17 amino acids. The V gene's germline CDR1 is LGHNA and CDR2 YSLEER. The V end lost 0 bases, the J end lost 0 bases, and 12 bases lay between the germline ends.

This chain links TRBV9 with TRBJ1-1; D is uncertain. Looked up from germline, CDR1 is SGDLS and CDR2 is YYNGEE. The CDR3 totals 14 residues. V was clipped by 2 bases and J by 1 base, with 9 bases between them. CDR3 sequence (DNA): TGTGCCAGCAGCGTTTGGGCAGAGAACACTGAAGCTTTCTTT. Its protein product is CASSVWAENTEAFF.

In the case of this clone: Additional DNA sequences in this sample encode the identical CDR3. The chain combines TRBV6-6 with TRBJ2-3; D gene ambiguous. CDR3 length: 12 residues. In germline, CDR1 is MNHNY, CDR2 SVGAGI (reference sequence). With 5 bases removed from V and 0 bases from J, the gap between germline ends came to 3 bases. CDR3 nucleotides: TGTGCCAGCAGTCCTAGCACAGATACGCAGTATTTT. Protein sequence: CASSPSTDTQYF.

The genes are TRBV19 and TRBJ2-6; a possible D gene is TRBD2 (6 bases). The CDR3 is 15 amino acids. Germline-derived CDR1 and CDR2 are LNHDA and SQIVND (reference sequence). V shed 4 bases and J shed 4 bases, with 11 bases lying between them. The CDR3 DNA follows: TGTGCCAGTAGTAGCGGGGCGGGCGGGGCCAACGTCCTGACTTTC. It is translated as CASSSGAGGANVLTF.

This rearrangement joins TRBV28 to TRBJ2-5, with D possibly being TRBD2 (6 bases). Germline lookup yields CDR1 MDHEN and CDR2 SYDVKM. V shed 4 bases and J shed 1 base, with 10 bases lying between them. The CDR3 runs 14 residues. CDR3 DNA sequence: TGTGCCAGCAGTTACTTGGGGGGCCAAGAGACCCAGTACTTC. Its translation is CASSYLGGQETQYF.

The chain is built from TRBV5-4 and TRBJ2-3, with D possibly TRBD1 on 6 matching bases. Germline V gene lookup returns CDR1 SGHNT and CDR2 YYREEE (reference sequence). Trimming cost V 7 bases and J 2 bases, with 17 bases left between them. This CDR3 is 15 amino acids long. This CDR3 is CASREGGSTTDTQYF. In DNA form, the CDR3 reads TGTGCCAGCCGCGAAGGGGGTTCTACCACAGATACGCAGTATTTT. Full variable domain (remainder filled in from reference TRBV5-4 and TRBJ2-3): ETGVTQSPTHLIKTRGQQVTLRCSSQSGHNTVSWYQQALGQGPQFIFQYYREEENGRGNFPPRFSGLQFPNYSSELNVNALELDDSALYLCASREGGSTTDTQYFGPGTRLTVL.

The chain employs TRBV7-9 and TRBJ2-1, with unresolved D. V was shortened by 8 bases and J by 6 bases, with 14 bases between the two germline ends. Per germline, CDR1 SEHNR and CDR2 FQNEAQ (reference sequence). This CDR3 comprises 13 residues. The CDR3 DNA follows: TGTGCCAGCTCGTCCTGGCGCATCAATGAGCAGTTCTTC. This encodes CASSSWRINEQFF.

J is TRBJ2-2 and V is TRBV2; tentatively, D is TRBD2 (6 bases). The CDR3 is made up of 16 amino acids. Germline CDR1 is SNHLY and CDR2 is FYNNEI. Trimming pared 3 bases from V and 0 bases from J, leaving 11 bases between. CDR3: CASSEEGPPNTGELFF. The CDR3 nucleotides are TGTGCCAGCAGTGAGGAGGGTCCCCCGAACACCGGGGAGCTGTTTTTT.

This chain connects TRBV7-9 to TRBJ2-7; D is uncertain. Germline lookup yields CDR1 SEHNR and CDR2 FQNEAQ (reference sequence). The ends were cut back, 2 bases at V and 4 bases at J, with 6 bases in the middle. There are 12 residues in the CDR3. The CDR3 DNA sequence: TGTGCCAGCAGCTTACAGGCTTACGAGCAGTACGTC. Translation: CASSLQAYEQYV.

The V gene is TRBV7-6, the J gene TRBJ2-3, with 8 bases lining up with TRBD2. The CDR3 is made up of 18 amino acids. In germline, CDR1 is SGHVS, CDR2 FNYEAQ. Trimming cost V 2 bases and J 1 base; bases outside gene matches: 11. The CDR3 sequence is CASSLKSGGQLGTDTQYF. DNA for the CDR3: TGTGCCAGCAGCTTAAAAAGCGGGGGCCAATTAGGCACAGATACGCAGTATTTT.

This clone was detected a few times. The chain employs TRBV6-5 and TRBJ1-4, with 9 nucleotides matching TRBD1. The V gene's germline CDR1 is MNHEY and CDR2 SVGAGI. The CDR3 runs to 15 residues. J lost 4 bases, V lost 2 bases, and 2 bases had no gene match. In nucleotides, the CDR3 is TGTGCCAGCAGTTACACGACAGGGGGTAATGAAAAACTGTTTTTT. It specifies CASSYTTGGNEKLFF.

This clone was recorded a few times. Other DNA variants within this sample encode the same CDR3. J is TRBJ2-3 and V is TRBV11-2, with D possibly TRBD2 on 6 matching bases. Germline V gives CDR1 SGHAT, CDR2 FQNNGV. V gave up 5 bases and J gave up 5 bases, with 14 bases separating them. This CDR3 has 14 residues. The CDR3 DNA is TGTGCCAGCAGCCCAGGCTTGCGGGGAGATACGCAGTATTTT. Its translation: CASSPGLRGDTQYF.

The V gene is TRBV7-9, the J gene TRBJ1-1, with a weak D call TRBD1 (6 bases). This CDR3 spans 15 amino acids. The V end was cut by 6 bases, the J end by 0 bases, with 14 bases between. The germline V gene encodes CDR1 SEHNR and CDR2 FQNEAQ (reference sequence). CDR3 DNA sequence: TGTGCCAGCAGTCAGCCGGGACAAATGAACACTGAAGCTTTCTTT. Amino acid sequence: CASSQPGQMNTEAFF.

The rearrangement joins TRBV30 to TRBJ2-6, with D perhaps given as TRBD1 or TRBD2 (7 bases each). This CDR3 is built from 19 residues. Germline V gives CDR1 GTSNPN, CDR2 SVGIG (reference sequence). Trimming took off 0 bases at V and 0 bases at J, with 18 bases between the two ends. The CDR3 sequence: CAWSVQGLADFSGANVLTF. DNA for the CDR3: TGTGCCTGGAGTGTACAGGGGCTAGCGGATTTCTCTGGGGCCAACGTCCTGACTTTC.

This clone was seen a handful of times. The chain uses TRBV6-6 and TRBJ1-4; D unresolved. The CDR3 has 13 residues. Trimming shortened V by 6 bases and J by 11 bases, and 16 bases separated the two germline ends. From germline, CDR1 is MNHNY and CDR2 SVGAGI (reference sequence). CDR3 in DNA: TGTGCCAGCAGCGAGACCCAGTCGGCCAAACTGTTTTTT. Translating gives CASSETQSAKLFF.

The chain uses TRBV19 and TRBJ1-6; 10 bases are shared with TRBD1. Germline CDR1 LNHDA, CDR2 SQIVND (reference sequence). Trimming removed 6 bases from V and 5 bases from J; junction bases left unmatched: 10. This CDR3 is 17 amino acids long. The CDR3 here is CASSSPPGQGNNSPLHF. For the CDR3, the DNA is TGTGCCAGTAGCTCCCCTCCGGGACAGGGGAATAATTCACCCCTCCACTTT.

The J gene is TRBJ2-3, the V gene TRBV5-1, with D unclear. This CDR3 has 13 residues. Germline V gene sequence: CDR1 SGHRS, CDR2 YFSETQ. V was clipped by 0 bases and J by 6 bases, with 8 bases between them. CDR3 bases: TGCGCCAGCAGCTTGGGAACGGATGATACGCAGTATTTT. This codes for CASSLGTDDTQYF.

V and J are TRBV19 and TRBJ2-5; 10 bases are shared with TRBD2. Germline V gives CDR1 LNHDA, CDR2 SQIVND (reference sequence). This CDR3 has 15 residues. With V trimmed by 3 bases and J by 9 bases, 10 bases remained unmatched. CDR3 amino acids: CASSIPGLAYKAQYF. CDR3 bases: TGTGCCAGTAGTATTCCGGGACTAGCGTACAAGGCCCAGTACTTC.

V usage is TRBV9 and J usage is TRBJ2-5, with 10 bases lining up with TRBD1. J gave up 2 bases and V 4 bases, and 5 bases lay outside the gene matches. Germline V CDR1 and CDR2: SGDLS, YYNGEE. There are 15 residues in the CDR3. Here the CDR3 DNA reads TGTGCCAGCAGCTCGGGACAGGGGTATCAAGAGACCCAGTACTTC. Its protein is CASSSGQGYQETQYF.

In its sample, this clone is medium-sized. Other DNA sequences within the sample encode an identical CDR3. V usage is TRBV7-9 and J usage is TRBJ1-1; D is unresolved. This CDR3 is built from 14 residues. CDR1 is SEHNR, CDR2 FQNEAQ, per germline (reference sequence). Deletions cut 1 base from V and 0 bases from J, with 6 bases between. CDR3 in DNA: TGTGCCAGCAGCTTAGGGTCCGTGAACACTGAAGCTTTCTTT. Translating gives CASSLGSVNTEAFF.

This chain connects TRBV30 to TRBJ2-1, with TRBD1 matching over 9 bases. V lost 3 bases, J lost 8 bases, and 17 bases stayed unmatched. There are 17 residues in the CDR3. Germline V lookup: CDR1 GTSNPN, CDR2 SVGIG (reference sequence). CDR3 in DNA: TGTGCCTGGAGATTACCGCCCCCGTGGACAGGGGTGGATGAGCAGTTCTTC. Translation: CAWRLPPPWTGVDEQFF.

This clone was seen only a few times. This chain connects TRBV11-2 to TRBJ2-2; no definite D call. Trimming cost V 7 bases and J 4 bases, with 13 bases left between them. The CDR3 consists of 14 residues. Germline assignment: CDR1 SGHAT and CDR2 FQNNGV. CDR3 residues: CASTDLTTTGELFF. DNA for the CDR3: TGTGCCAGCACCGACCTCACAACCACCGGGGAGCTGTTTTTT. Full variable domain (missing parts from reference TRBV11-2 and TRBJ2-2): EAGVAQSPRYKIIEKRQSVAFWCNPISGHATLYWYQQILGQGPKLLIQFQNNGVVDDSQLPKDRFSAERLKGVDSTLKIQPAKLEDSAVYLCASTDLTTTGELFFGEGSRLTVL.

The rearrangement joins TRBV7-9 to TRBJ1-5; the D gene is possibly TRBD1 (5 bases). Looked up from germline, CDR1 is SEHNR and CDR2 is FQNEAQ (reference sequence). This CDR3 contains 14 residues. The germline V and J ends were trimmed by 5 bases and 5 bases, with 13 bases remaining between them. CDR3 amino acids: CASSPGGGHQPQHF. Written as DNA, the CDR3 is TGTGCCAGCAGCCCGGGGGGAGGCCATCAGCCCCAGCATTTT.

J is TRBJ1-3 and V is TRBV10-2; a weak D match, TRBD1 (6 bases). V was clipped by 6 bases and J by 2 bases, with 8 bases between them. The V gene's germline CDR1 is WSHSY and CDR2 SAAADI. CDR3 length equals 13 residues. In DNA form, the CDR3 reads TGCGCCAGCAGAGGGGGTGCTGGAAACACCATATATTTT. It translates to CASRGGAGNTIYF.